This TCR beta chain came from a study of blood T cell repertoires in COVID-19. Overall study: Acute and convalescent COVID-19 samples came from the United States, Italy and Spain. PBMCs, B-cell-depleted T cells, or T cells provided the cDNA or gDNA that made up the material.

The method was immunoSEQ multiplex PCR; TCRdb's version includes in-frame clones alone and lacks a portion of them. Of about 220,000 clones in the sample, 85% were seen once. In germline, CDR1 is LGHDT, CDR2 YNNKEL (reference sequence). V lost 2 bases and J 5 bases, leaving 6 bases between the germline ends. This CDR3 has 12 amino acids. The origin of this receptor is a woman between 65 and 79 years old with COVID-19, enrolled during active disease. Sequenced material: peripheral blood. The chain joins TRBV3-1 (or the pseudogene TRBV3-2) to TRBJ1-2, with D hard to call. In DNA form, the CDR3 reads TGTGCCAGCAGCCAATCAGGATATGGCTACACCTTC. It yields the protein CASSQSGYGYTF.